Following are 22 T cell receptor beta chains from one sample sequenced in a study of cytomegalovirus exposure and HLA in healthy donors (dated by TCRdb to about 2017). Library preparation used the immunoSEQ multiplex PCR assay. For the multiplex PCR, a mixture combining 60 forward primers for TCR Vbeta segments and 13 reverse primers for TCR Jbeta segments was used. Entries here come from immuneACCESS through TCRdb and include only in-frame sequences with V and J called. Some clones fail to appear in such tables; in the studies checked, an unresolved V gene covers under half of the shortfall, and the cause of the remainder is unknown. This sample gives around 200,000 clones in total; around 76% of them show up just once. Nearly 6% of the sample is taken by the ten largest. Sequenced sample: PBMCs. These receptors originate from a man between 40 and 49 years old in good health and CMV-seropositive.

This chain joins TRBV6-6 and TRBJ1-2; D gene uncertain. The CDR3 consists of 11 residues. V gave up 10 bases and J gave up 4 bases, with 10 bases separating them. Germline CDR1 reads MNHNY; CDR2 reads SVGAGI (reference sequence). The CDR3 spells CATKTSYGYTF. The CDR3 region has the DNA TGTGCCACCAAGACAAGCTATGGCTACACCTTC.

The chain has TRBV11-2 and TRBJ2-1; 11 bases are shared with TRBD1. Germline V gives CDR1 SGHAT, CDR2 FQNNGV. V lost 5 bases, J lost 7 bases, and 4 bases stayed unmatched. This CDR3 has 14 residues. The CDR3 DNA reads TGTGCCAGCAGCCCGGACAGGGGGCTGAATGAGCAGTTCTTC. Its protein product is CASSPDRGLNEQFF. The full variable domain, its missing parts supplied by reference TRBV11-2 and TRBJ2-1, is EAGVAQSPRYKIIEKRQSVAFWCNPISGHATLYWYQQILGQGPKLLIQFQNNGVVDDSQLPKDRFSAERLKGVDSTLKIQPAKLEDSAVYLCASSPDRGLNEQFFGPGTRLTVL.

The J gene is TRBJ2-6, the V gene TRBV6-1, with TRBD1 matching 12 bases. Germline-derived CDR1 and CDR2 are MNHNS and SASEGT. The CDR3 consists of 19 residues. Trimming at V came to 4 bases and at J to 3 bases, leaving 10 bases not matched to a gene. The CDR3 loop reads CASSARGTGGAFGANVLTF. CDR3 coding DNA: TGTGCCAGCAGTGCTCGGGGGACAGGGGGCGCGTTTGGGGCCAACGTCCTGACTTTC.

A single count supports this clone. The chain uses TRBV2 and TRBJ2-5, with 8 bases lining up with TRBD2. Germline values: CDR1 SNHLY, CDR2 FYNNEI. The CDR3 is made up of 15 amino acids. J was trimmed by 5 bases and V by 8 bases; bases with no gene match: 13. CDR3 coding DNA: TGTGCCAGCCTCCTCCCAGCGGGAGAAGGGGAGACCCAGTACTTC. As protein: CASLLPAGEGETQYF.

CDR3 in DNA: TGTGCCAGCAACAAGGAGACAGGTGTAACCTACGAGCAGTACTTC. Its translation is CASNKETGVTYEQYF. The rearrangement links TRBV28 to TRBJ2-7; perhaps TRBD1 as D (6 bases). The CDR3 consists of 15 residues. Germline-derived CDR1 and CDR2 are MDHEN and SYDVKM. Deletions cut 7 bases from V and 2 bases from J, with 18 bases between.

This CDR3 reads CASSSTSGSPTDTQYF. DNA of the CDR3: TGCGCCAGCAGCTCGACTAGCGGGAGCCCCACAGATACGCAGTATTTT. The chain links TRBV5-1 to TRBJ2-3; 12 nucleotides align to TRBD2. The CDR3 covers 16 residues. V lost 3 bases and J lost 2; bases outside the gene matches: 4. Germline values: CDR1 SGHRS, CDR2 YFSETQ. The variable domain in full, completed from reference TRBV5-1 and TRBJ2-3, reads KAGVTQTPRYLIKTRGQQVTLSCSPISGHRSVSWYQQTPGQGLQFLFEYFSETQRNKGNFPGRFSGRQFSNSRSEMNVSTLELGDSALYLCASSSTSGSPTDTQYFGPGTRLTVL.

This clone was seen a handful of times. The rearrangement links TRBV27 to TRBJ2-7; TRBD2 aligns across 10 bases. This CDR3 comprises 15 residues. From germline, CDR1 is MNHEY and CDR2 SMNVEV (reference sequence). V lost 6 bases and J lost 2; bases outside the gene matches: 7. The CDR3 DNA reads as TGTGCCAGCAGGCGGTGGACTAGCGGTACCTACGAGCAGTACTTC. This sequence encodes CASRRWTSGTYEQYF.

The chain joins TRBV7-2 to TRBJ2-1, with D possibly matching TRBD2 (6 bases). Germline CDR1 reads SGHTA; CDR2 reads FQGNSA. The CDR3 is 16 residues long. Trimming took 3 bases from V and 6 from J, leaving 18 bases between them. The DNA of the CDR3 is TGTGCCAGCAGCTTGATTCTCGGACTACTTGGCAATGAGCAGTTCTTC. Its translation is CASSLILGLLGNEQFF. Drawing the rest from reference TRBV7-2 and TRBJ2-1, the complete variable domain is GAGVSQSPSNKVTEKGKDVELRCDPISGHTALYWYRQSLGQGLEFLIYFQGNSAPDKSGLPSDRFSAERTGGSVSTLTIQRTQQEDSAVYLCASSLILGLLGNEQFFGPGTRLTVL.

The chain uses TRBV19 and TRBJ2-1; 7 bases map to TRBD2. V gave up 4 bases and J gave up 5 bases; unmatched junction bases: 5. This CDR3 is built from 14 residues. Germline CDR1 reads LNHDA; CDR2 reads SQIVND (reference sequence). CDR3 loop: CASSTSGGDNEQFF. CDR3 DNA sequence: TGTGCCAGTAGTACTAGCGGAGGGGACAATGAGCAGTTCTTC.

This clone was picked up a small number of times. The chain employs TRBV11-1 and TRBJ1-1, with no clear D. The germline V and J ends were trimmed by 5 bases and 0 bases, with 10 bases remaining between them. The CDR3 is made up of 14 amino acids. CDR1 and CDR2 (germline): SGHAT, FQDESV (reference sequence). The CDR3 DNA reads TGTGCCAGCAGCGTACAGCAGCTGAACACTGAAGCTTTCTTT. This sequence encodes CASSVQQLNTEAFF.

The rearrangement joins TRBV2 to TRBJ2-5; the D is unclear. CDR1 is SNHLY and CDR2 is FYNNEI in the germline V gene. V gave up 6 bases and J gave up 2 bases, with 13 bases separating them. This CDR3 region has 14 residues. This chain's CDR3 is CASSLAAAQETQYF. For the CDR3, the DNA is TGTGCCAGCAGCCTGGCGGCAGCGCAAGAGACCCAGTACTTC.

The chain combines TRBV19 with TRBJ1-1, with a tentative D call TRBD1 (5 bases). V was cut by 6 bases and J by 5 bases, with 13 bases left in between. The CDR3 is 13 residues long. Germline CDR1 LNHDA, CDR2 SQIVND (reference sequence). CDR3 residues: CASSQGRGTEAFF. The CDR3 DNA sequence: TGTGCCAGTAGCCAGGGCCGGGGGACTGAAGCTTTCTTT.

The chain couples TRBV6-1 to TRBJ2-1, with 10 nucleotides matching TRBD1. The germline gives CDR1 MNHNS, CDR2 SASEGT. CDR3 length equals 17 residues. V shed 2 bases and J 0 bases; nucleotides not matched to a gene: 4. The DNA for the CDR3 is TGTGCCAGCAGTGAAAGGACAGGGGGGGGCTCCTACAATGAGCAGTTCTTC. Protein product: CASSERTGGGSYNEQFF.

Remarks on this clone: Other DNA sequences of this sample code for an identical CDR3. The chain couples TRBV2 to TRBJ1-5, with 7 bases aligning to TRBD1. Looked up from germline, CDR1 is SNHLY and CDR2 is FYNNEI. V trimming: 6 bases; J trimming: 1 base; junction bases outside the gene matches: 0. CDR3 length: 13 amino acids. CDR3: CASRGQSNQPQHF. CDR3 coding DNA: TGTGCCAGCAGGGGACAGAGCAATCAGCCCCAGCATTTT.

This clone was observed a few times. V usage is TRBV2 and J usage is TRBJ1-1; D perhaps matches TRBD1 (5 bases). V was trimmed by 6 bases and J by 2 bases, leaving 19 bases between them. Looked up from germline, CDR1 is SNHLY and CDR2 is FYNNEI. This CDR3 has 16 residues. CDR3 amino acids: CASSVQDQDFNTEAFF. CDR3 DNA sequence: TGTGCCAGCAGCGTACAGGACCAAGACTTCAACACTGAAGCTTTCTTT.

The chain uses TRBV6-1 and TRBJ2-7; 9 nucleotides match TRBD1. This CDR3 is built from 15 residues. J was trimmed by 5 bases and V by 2 bases; bases with no gene match: 7. The germline gives CDR1 MNHNS, CDR2 SASEGT. The CDR3 here is CASSEKDRGNNEQYV. CDR3 sequence (DNA): TGTGCCAGCAGTGAAAAAGACAGGGGGAATAACGAGCAGTACGTC.

The chain has TRBV18 and TRBJ2-5; unclear D gene. Germline V gives CDR1 KGHSH, CDR2 LQKENI. Between the trimmed V and J ends, which lost 2 bases and 0 bases, there was a span of 4 bases. There are 13 residues in the CDR3. For the CDR3, the DNA is TGTGCCAGCTCACCAGGCAACCAAGAGACCCAGTACTTC. This gives the protein CASSPGNQETQYF.

This chain uses TRBV6-1 with TRBJ1-1; D is undetermined. Germline loops: CDR1 MNHNS, CDR2 SASEGT. Trimming cost V 5 bases and J 1 base, with 5 bases left between them. The CDR3 consists of 12 residues. CDR3: CASSPRNTEAFF. DNA for the CDR3: TGTGCCAGCAGTCCCCGGAACACTGAAGCTTTCTTT.

The V call is TRBV11-1, the J call TRBJ1-1, with TRBD1 matching 7 bases. The length of the CDR3 is 16 residues. V gave up 1 base and J gave up 3 bases; unmatched junction bases: 8. The germline CDR1 and CDR2 sequences are SGHAT and FQDESV (reference sequence). CDR3 residues: CASSLDEAGGYTEAFF. The CDR3 DNA reads as TGTGCCAGCAGCTTAGACGAGGCAGGGGGATACACTGAAGCTTTCTTT.

This sequence joins TRBV21-1 and TRBJ2-1; the table's TRBD2 call for D was not verified on the DNA. TRBV21-1 is annotated as a pseudogene. The CDR3 contains 15 residues. The CDR3, as DNA: TGTGCCAGCAGCCCCAGGGAGGGCCCCTACAATGAGCAGTTCTTC. Its protein is CASSPREGPYNEQFF.

The rearrangement joins TRBV29-1 to TRBJ2-7, with 7 bases fitting TRBD2. Germline-derived CDR1 and CDR2 are SQVTM and ANQGSEA. With 6 bases clipped from V and 0 bases from J, the junction kept 11 bases outside the gene matches. The length of the CDR3 is 15 residues. The CDR3 nucleotides are TGCAGCGTGGAATGGGAGGGCGAAAACTCCTACGAGCAGTACTTC. This sequence encodes CSVEWEGENSYEQYF.

The V and J genes are TRBV5-1 and TRBJ1-1; D is unresolved. The V end was cut by 4 bases, the J end by 5 bases, with 18 bases between. The germline gives CDR1 SGHRS, CDR2 YFSETQ. This CDR3 contains 15 residues. The CDR3 region is CASSPSGGWETEAFF. CDR3 coding DNA: TGCGCCAGCAGCCCCTCGGGAGGGTGGGAAACTGAAGCTTTCTTT.